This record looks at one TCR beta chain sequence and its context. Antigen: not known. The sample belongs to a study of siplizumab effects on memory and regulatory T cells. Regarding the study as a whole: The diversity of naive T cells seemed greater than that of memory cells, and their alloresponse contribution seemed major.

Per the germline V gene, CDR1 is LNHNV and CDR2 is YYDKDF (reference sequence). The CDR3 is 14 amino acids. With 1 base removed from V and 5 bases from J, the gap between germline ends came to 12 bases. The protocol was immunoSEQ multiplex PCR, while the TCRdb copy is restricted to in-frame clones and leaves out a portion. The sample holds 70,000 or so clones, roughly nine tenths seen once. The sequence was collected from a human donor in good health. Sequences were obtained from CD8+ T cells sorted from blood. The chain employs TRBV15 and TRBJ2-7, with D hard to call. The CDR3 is CATSRVYGDHEQYF. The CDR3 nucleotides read TGTGCCACCAGCAGAGTCTACGGAGACCACGAGCAGTACTTC.